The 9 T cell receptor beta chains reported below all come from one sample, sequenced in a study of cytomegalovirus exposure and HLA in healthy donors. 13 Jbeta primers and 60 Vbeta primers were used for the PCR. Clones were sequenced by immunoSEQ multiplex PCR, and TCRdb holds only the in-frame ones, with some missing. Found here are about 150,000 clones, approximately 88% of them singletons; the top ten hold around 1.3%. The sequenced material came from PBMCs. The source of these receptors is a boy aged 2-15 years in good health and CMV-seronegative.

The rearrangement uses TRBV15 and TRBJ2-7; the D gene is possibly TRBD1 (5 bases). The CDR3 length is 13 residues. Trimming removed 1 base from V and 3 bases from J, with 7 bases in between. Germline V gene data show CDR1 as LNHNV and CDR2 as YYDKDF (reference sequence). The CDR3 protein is CATSRGRDYEQYF. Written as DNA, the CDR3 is TGTGCCACCAGCAGAGGCAGGGACTACGAGCAGTACTTC. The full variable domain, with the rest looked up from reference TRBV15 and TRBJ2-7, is DAMVIQNPRYQVTQFGKPVTLSCSQTLNHNVMYWYQQKSSQAPKLLFHYYDKDFNNEADTPDNFQSRRPNTSFCFLDIRSPGLGDTAMYLCATSRGRDYEQYFGPGTRLTVT.

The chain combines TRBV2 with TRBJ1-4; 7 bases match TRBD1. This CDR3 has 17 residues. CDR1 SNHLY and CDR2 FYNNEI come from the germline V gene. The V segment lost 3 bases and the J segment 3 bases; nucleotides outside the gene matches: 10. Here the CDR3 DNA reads TGTGCCAGCAGTGATAGGAGCAGGGGGGCATCTAATGAAAAACTGTTTTTT. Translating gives CASSDRSRGASNEKLFF.

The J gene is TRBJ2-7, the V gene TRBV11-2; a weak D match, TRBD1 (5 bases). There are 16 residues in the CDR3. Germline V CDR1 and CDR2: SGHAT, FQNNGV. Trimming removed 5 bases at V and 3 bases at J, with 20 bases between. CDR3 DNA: TGTGCCAGCAGCCCAAGGGGCCCAGGCATGGGCTACGAGCAGTACTTC. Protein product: CASSPRGPGMGYEQYF.

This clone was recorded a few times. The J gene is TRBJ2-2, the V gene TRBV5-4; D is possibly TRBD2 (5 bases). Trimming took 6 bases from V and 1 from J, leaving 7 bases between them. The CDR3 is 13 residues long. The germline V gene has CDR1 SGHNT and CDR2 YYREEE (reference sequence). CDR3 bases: TGTGCCAGCACCCGGGAGAACACCGGGGAGCTGTTTTTT. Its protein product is CASTRENTGELFF.

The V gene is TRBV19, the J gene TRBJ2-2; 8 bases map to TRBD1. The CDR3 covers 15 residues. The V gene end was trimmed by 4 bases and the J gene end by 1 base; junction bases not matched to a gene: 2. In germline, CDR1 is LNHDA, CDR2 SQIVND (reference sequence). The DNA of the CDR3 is TGTGCCAGTAGTACGGACAGGGTGAACACCGGGGAGCTGTTTTTT. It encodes CASSTDRVNTGELFF.

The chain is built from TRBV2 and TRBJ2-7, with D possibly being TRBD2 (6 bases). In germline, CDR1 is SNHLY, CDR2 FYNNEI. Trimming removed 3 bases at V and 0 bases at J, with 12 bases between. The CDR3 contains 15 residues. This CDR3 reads CASSDGTPSSYEQYV. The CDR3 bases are TGTGCCAGCAGTGACGGGACTCCCAGCTCCTACGAGCAGTACGTC.

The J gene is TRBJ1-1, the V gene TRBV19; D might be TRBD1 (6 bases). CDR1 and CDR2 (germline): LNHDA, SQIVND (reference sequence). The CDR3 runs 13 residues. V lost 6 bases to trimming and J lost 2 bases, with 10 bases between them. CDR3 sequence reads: CASRRDINTEAFF. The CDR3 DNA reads TGTGCCAGTAGGAGGGACATTAACACTGAAGCTTTCTTT.

DNA for the CDR3: TGCGCCAGCAGCCAGACAGGGGCCACTGAAGCTTTCTTT. As protein: CASSQTGATEAFF. The V gene is TRBV10-1, the J gene TRBJ1-1; the match to TRBD1 covers 8 bases. After removal of 6 bases from V and 4 bases from J, the junction contained 4 bases not matched to a gene. CDR1 and CDR2 (germline): WNHNN, SYGVQD (reference sequence). CDR3 length equals 13 residues.

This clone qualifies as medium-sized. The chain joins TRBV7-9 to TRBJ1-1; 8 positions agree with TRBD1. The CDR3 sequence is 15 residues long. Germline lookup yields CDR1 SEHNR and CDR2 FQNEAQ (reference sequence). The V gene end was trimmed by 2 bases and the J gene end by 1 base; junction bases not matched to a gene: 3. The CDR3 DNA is TGTGCCAGCAGCTTATCAGGGGGCCAGAACACTGAAGCTTTCTTT. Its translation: CASSLSGGQNTEAFF.